The 26 T cell receptor beta chains in this list originate from one sample, sequenced in a study of T-cell reconstitution after alpha-beta-depleted transplantation in children. Unique molecular identifiers tagged the TCRbeta library. TCRdb used MiXCR to reprocess the PCR reads, holding one entry per CDR3 protein. In the table there are approximately 91,000 distinct CDR3 sequences, roughly 8% of which are singletons. This specimen was PBMCs from the stem cell graft donor, taken from the stem cell graft. These receptors all stem from a human donor who donated a stem cell graft to a child with congenital amegakaryocytic thrombocytopenia.

The V gene is TRBV7-2, the J gene TRBJ1-3; D perhaps matches TRBD1 (5 bases). V was cut by 1 base and J by 2 bases, with 12 bases left in between. The CDR3 runs to 16 residues. Germline V gene data show CDR1 as SGHTA and CDR2 as FQGNSA. The CDR3, as DNA: TGTGCCAGCAGCTTAGTTCCAGGGTTAGCTGGAAACACCATATATTTT. Its translation: CASSLVPGLAGNTIYF. Supplemented by reference TRBV7-2 and TRBJ1-3, the full variable domain reads GAGVSQSPSNKVTEKGKDVELRCDPISGHTALYWYRQSLGQGLEFLIYFQGNSAPDKSGLPSDRFSAERTGGSVSTLTIQRTQQEDSAVYLCASSLVPGLAGNTIYFGEGSWLTVV.

The chain carries TRBV6-1 and TRBJ2-3; maybe TRBD2 (6 bases). V was clipped by 5 bases and J by 6 bases, with 18 bases between them. Germline V lookup: CDR1 MNHNS, CDR2 SASEGT. The CDR3 loop spans 15 amino acids. The CDR3 sequence: CASSRTTWEADTQYF. DNA for the CDR3: TGTGCCAGCAGTAGGACAACGTGGGAGGCCGATACGCAGTATTTT.

On this clonotype: This may come from a read error, since a much larger clone is one base off. The V and J genes are TRBV7-2 and TRBJ2-3; D is possibly TRBD2 (5 bases). This CDR3 contains 16 residues. The germline CDR1 and CDR2 sequences are SGHTA and FQGNSA. V gave up 5 bases and J gave up 4 bases, with 19 bases separating them. CDR3 coding DNA: TGTGCCAGCAGCCAAGGTCGGACTCTTCCCCCAGATACGCAGTATTTT. Translating it yields CASSQGRTLPPDTQYF.

In its sample, this clonotype was seen many times. The J gene is TRBJ2-7, the V gene TRBV11-2; D is perhaps TRBD1 (5 bases). The ends were cut back, 5 bases at V and 4 bases at J, with 15 bases in the middle. This CDR3 has 14 residues. CDR1 is SGHAT and CDR2 is FQNNGV in the germline V gene. The CDR3 region has the DNA TGTGCCAGCAGCACCCAGGGTAGGGGTTACGAGCAGTACTTC. Translating gives CASSTQGRGYEQYF.

Ten or more counts support this clonotype. The CDR3 region has the DNA TGTGCCAGCAGCCTGGGGGGGGACACCGGGGAGCTGTTTTTT. Translated: CASSLGGDTGELFF. This chain joins TRBV12-3 or TRBV12-4 and TRBJ2-2; 7 nucleotides agree with TRBD2. CDR3 length: 14 residues. The J segment lost 3 bases and the V segment lost 6 bases, leaving 4 bases of the junction unmatched.

Only one count was recorded for this clonotype. At one boundary the junction diverges from the germline segment, which might be a read error. In DNA, the CDR3 is TGTGCCAGCAGCCCGGGACAGGGGCGAACCAAAAACATGCAGTACTTC. Its protein is CASSPGQGRTKNMQYF. The rearrangement joins TRBV5-6 to TRBJ2-4; 10 positions agree with TRBD1. This CDR3 has 16 amino acids. Per the germline V gene, CDR1 is SGHDT and CDR2 is YYEEEE.

This clonotype was recorded at least ten times. The rearrangement uses TRBV30 and TRBJ2-5, with 7 bases fitting TRBD2. The CDR3 totals 14 residues. The ends lost 0 bases at V and 3 bases at J; junction bases unmatched: 4. Germline V gene sequence: CDR1 GTSNPN, CDR2 SVGIG (reference sequence). This CDR3 is CAWSVGLAEETQYF. The CDR3 DNA reads as TGTGCCTGGAGTGTAGGCCTAGCGGAAGAGACCCAGTACTTC.

This clonotype was observed a single time. The chain recombines TRBV6-6 with TRBJ2-2; D gene unclear. CDR1 and CDR2 (germline): MNHNY, SVGAGI (reference sequence). The V gene lost 6 bases and the J gene lost 1 base, with 6 bases spanning the gap. The CDR3 extends over 13 amino acids. The CDR3 spells CASRPGNTGELFF. CDR3 sequence (DNA): TGTGCCAGCAGGCCGGGGAACACCGGGGAGCTGTTTTTT.

The chain uses TRBV11-2 and TRBJ2-3, with D possibly matching TRBD2 (6 bases). Germline V lookup: CDR1 SGHAT, CDR2 FQNNGV. V shed 1 base and J shed 1 base, with 18 bases lying between them. The CDR3 covers 18 residues. CDR3 bases: TGTGCCAGCAGCTTAGGAGGTGGCGCGGGGTTCGGCACAGATACGCAGTATTTT. Translating gives CASSLGGGAGFGTDTQYF. Drawing the rest from reference TRBV11-2 and TRBJ2-3, the complete variable domain is EAGVAQSPRYKIIEKRQSVAFWCNPISGHATLYWYQQILGQGPKLLIQFQNNGVVDDSQLPKDRFSAERLKGVDSTLKIQPAKLEDSAVYLCASSLGGGAGFGTDTQYFGPGTRLTVL.

This clonotype was picked up many times. The genes are TRBV10-3 and TRBJ2-2; D unclear. This CDR3 has 14 amino acids. Germline CDR1 and CDR2: ENHRY and SYGVKD. V lost 3 bases, J lost 4 bases, and 9 bases lay in between. CDR3 coding DNA: TGTGCCATCAGTGAACCACTTAGCACCGGGGAGCTGTTTTTT. Encoded protein: CAISEPLSTGELFF.

This clonotype has a handful of counts. The rearrangement uses TRBV12-3 or TRBV12-4 and TRBJ2-2; D possibly corresponds to TRBD1 (6 bases). CDR3 length equals 15 residues. Trimming took off 6 bases at V and 7 bases at J, with 18 bases between the two ends. This CDR3 reads CASSQIGQRNGELFF. The DNA for the CDR3 is TGTGCCAGCAGCCAGATTGGACAGCGGAACGGGGAGCTGTTTTTT.

The chain recombines TRBV11-2 with TRBJ2-5, with 9 bases matching TRBD1. Germline values: CDR1 SGHAT, CDR2 FQNNGV. J was trimmed by 5 bases and V by 4 bases; bases with no gene match: 5. This CDR3 has 14 amino acids. The CDR3 DNA follows: TGTGCCAGCAGCTCGGGGACAGGGTTTGAGACCCAGTACTTC. It specifies CASSSGTGFETQYF.

This clonotype was recorded at least ten times. The gene calls are TRBV5-6 and TRBJ1-1; D might be TRBD1 (5 bases). Germline CDR1 reads SGHDT; CDR2 reads YYEEEE. With 4 bases removed from V and 3 bases from J, the gap between germline ends came to 19 bases. The CDR3 spans 16 residues. CDR3 region: CASSPTGTPGYTEAFF. The CDR3 DNA reads as TGTGCCAGCAGCCCTACCGGGACGCCCGGGTACACTGAAGCTTTCTTT.

This clonotype has a count of ten or more. The chain links TRBV5-1 to TRBJ2-3, with D unclear. Trimming took off 2 bases at V and 5 bases at J, with 12 bases between the two ends. This CDR3 region has 14 residues. Per germline, CDR1 SGHRS and CDR2 YFSETQ. The CDR3: CASSFSAVRDTQYF. CDR3 in DNA: TGCGCCAGCAGCTTTTCAGCCGTACGAGATACGCAGTATTTT. Looking up the rest from reference TRBV5-1 and TRBJ2-3 gives the full variable domain: KAGVTQTPRYLIKTRGQQVTLSCSPISGHRSVSWYQQTPGQGLQFLFEYFSETQRNKGNFPGRFSGRQFSNSRSEMNVSTLELGDSALYLCASSFSAVRDTQYFGPGTRLTVL.

This chain uses TRBV5-4 with TRBJ2-3; 13 nucleotides line up with TRBD2. This CDR3 contains 19 residues. In germline, CDR1 is SGHNT, CDR2 YYREEE (reference sequence). The J segment lost 4 bases and the V segment lost 3 bases, leaving 14 bases of the junction unmatched. The CDR3 DNA reads as TGTGCCAGCAGCTCGGGACTAGCGGGGCGCTTCCTTGACGCAGATACGCAGTATTTT. It encodes CASSSGLAGRFLDADTQYF.

In this sample, this clonotype turned up many times. This chain joins TRBV12-3 or TRBV12-4 and TRBJ2-1; D is perhaps TRBD2 (6 bases). The germline V and J ends were trimmed by 3 bases and 14 bases, with 14 bases remaining between them. The CDR3 is 12 residues long. CDR3 in amino acids: CASSLEGRREFF. Here the CDR3 DNA reads TGTGCCAGCAGTTTGGAGGGCCGTAGGGAGTTCTTC.

This clonotype was seen repeatedly, ten times or more. The gene calls are TRBV28 and TRBJ1-5; 10 bases line up with TRBD1. Trimming took 6 bases from V and 2 from J; bases not matched to a gene: 1. The germline V gene has CDR1 MDHEN and CDR2 SYDVKM. CDR3 length equals 14 residues. DNA for the CDR3: TGTGCCAGCAGAGGGACAGGGGGCAATCAGCCCCAGCATTTT. This encodes CASRGTGGNQPQHF.

This clonotype was observed many times. The chain recombines TRBV5-1 with TRBJ2-7, with 11 bases aligning to TRBD2. The germline gives CDR1 SGHRS, CDR2 YFSETQ. The CDR3 contains 16 residues. The J segment lost 0 bases and the V segment lost 2 bases, leaving 4 bases of the junction unmatched. Here the CDR3 DNA reads TGCGCCAGCAGCTTACTAGCGGGGGACCTCTCCTACGAGCAGTACTTC. It yields the protein CASSLLAGDLSYEQYF. Full variable domain (remainder filled in from reference TRBV5-1 and TRBJ2-7): KAGVTQTPRYLIKTRGQQVTLSCSPISGHRSVSWYQQTPGQGLQFLFEYFSETQRNKGNFPGRFSGRQFSNSRSEMNVSTLELGDSALYLCASSLLAGDLSYEQYFGPGTRLTVT.

This clonotype was found many times. The chain joins TRBV5-5 to TRBJ2-3; D may be TRBD2 (5 bases). The CDR3 consists of 15 residues. Germline CDR1 and CDR2: SGHKS and YYEKEE (reference sequence). V gave up 0 bases and J gave up 2 bases, with 10 bases separating them. The CDR3 DNA reads as TGTGCCAGCAGCTTGGACGGAGCGGTCACAGATACGCAGTATTTT. It translates to CASSLDGAVTDTQYF.

This clonotype was detected many times. As DNA, the CDR3 is TGTGCCAGCAGTTTATTGGGTACGGGCGCAGATACGCAGTATTTT. As protein: CASSLLGTGADTQYF. The gene calls are TRBV12-3 or TRBV12-4 and TRBJ2-3; D remains ambiguous. CDR3 length: 15 amino acids. Trimming pared 2 bases from V and 4 bases from J, leaving 13 bases between.

There are many counts of this clonotype. The chain carries TRBV9 and TRBJ2-1; D unresolved. V was shortened by 0 bases and J by 9 bases, with 16 bases between the two germline ends. Germline V gene lookup returns CDR1 SGDLS and CDR2 YYNGEE. This CDR3 spans 15 amino acids. The CDR3 nucleotides read TGTGCCAGCAGCGTAGAGGACCCTAGTATGAGTGAGCAGTTCTTC. This sequence encodes CASSVEDPSMSEQFF. Complete variable domain (other parts from reference TRBV9 and TRBJ2-1): DSGVTQTPKHLITATGQRVTLRCSPRSGDLSVYWYQQSLDQGLQFLIQYYNGEERAKGNILERFSAQQFPDLHSELNLSSLELGDSALYFCASSVEDPSMSEQFFGPGTRLTVL.

This clonotype has at least ten counts. This chain joins TRBV27 and TRBJ1-5; D is possibly TRBD1 (6 bases). The CDR3 length is 15 residues. Looked up from germline, CDR1 is MNHEY and CDR2 is SMNVEV (reference sequence). The V end was cut by 3 bases, the J end by 1 base, with 10 bases between. As DNA, the CDR3 is TGTGCCAGCAGTTTGTCAGGGGCCAGCAATCAGCCCCAGCATTTT. Translation: CASSLSGASNQPQHF.

The sample holds many counts of this clonotype. Its ends do not fully match the called genes, so a read error is possible. J is TRBJ2-7 and V is TRBV7-9; D is ambiguous. Germline loops: CDR1 SEHNR, CDR2 FQNEAQ (reference sequence). The CDR3 covers 12 residues. The DNA of the CDR3 is TGTGCCAGCAGCTACACCTTCTACCCCAGGAACTTC. Translated: CASSYTFYPRNF.

This clonotype was observed at least ten times. A junction end diverges from the germline sequence, so it may reflect a read error. This sequence joins TRBV29-1 and TRBJ1-2; D not certain. The V gene's germline CDR1 is SQVTM and CDR2 ANQGSEA. This CDR3 has 8 residues. CDR3 sequence reads: CSVDLFLF. The CDR3 DNA sequence: TGCAGCGTTGATTTATTCCTCTTC.

In this sample, this clonotype turned up many times. The gene calls are TRBV11-2 and TRBJ2-7; maybe TRBD1 (6 bases). Trimming left V 5 bases short and J 3 bases short, with 17 bases between. CDR3 size: 15 residues. Germline-derived CDR1 and CDR2 are SGHAT and FQNNGV. The CDR3 DNA follows: TGTGCCAGCAGCGCAGGACAGCCGGGCCTCTACGAGCAGTACTTC. Amino acid sequence: CASSAGQPGLYEQYF. The variable domain in full, completed from reference TRBV11-2 and TRBJ2-7, reads EAGVAQSPRYKIIEKRQSVAFWCNPISGHATLYWYQQILGQGPKLLIQFQNNGVVDDSQLPKDRFSAERLKGVDSTLKIQPAKLEDSAVYLCASSAGQPGLYEQYFGPGTRLTVT.

This clonotype was counted ten times or more. The chain recombines TRBV7-8 with TRBJ2-1; the match to TRBD2 covers 8 bases. Trimming removed 3 bases from V and 9 bases from J; junction bases left unmatched: 16. The CDR3 runs to 17 residues. Germline assignment: CDR1 SGHVS and CDR2 FQNEAQ. The CDR3: CASSLPRRLARRGEQFF. The CDR3 DNA reads as TGTGCCAGCAGCTTGCCCCGTCGACTAGCGAGGCGGGGTGAGCAGTTCTTC.